This T cell receptor (beta chain) stems from a study of blood T cell repertoires in COVID-19. Turning to the study itself: Researchers got acute and convalescent COVID-19 samples from the United States, Italy and Spain.

Authors' data handling: Quantification of nucleated cells was approximated via reference gene primer amplification. Clones were read by immunoSEQ multiplex PCR, and TCRdb kept only the in-frame ones, dropping some. V, J and clone size are taken as reported in that table, and D and trimming were inferred from the DNA itself. The sample shows approximately 210,000 clones, over 65% of them seen only once. The V and J ends lost 3 bases and 2 bases, in that order; junction bases with no gene match: 3. This CDR3 has 16 residues. CDR1 is SGHTA and CDR2 is FQGTGA in the germline V gene. The sequenced sample was peripheral blood. This receptor was taken from a woman aged 65 to 85 with active or convalescent COVID-19. This rearrangement joins TRBV7-3 to TRBJ2-3, with 12 bases identical to TRBD2. CDR3 residues: CASSLTSGGVTDTQYF. The CDR3 bases are TGTGCCAGCAGCTTGACTAGCGGGGGCGTCACAGATACGCAGTATTTT.